What follows are 17 T cell receptor beta chains derived from one specimen sequenced in a study of cytomegalovirus exposure and HLA in healthy donors. PCR employed 60 Vbeta and 13 Jbeta primers. TCRdb keeps only in-frame clones here, not all; method: immunoSEQ multiplex PCR. The sample lists 120,000 or so clones; 80% were seen once. Sequences were obtained from PBMCs. These receptors were obtained from a female donor in good health and CMV-seropositive.

There are a few counts of this clone. Other DNA sequences in the sample encode the same CDR3. V usage is TRBV6-1 and J usage is TRBJ2-7; tentatively, D is TRBD1 (6 bases). Germline V gives CDR1 MNHNS, CDR2 SASEGT. V shed 5 bases and J shed 2 bases, with 13 bases lying between them. The CDR3 spans 14 residues. CDR3 residues: CASSTLTGTYEQYF. The DNA of the CDR3 is TGTGCCAGCAGTACCCTAACAGGGACCTACGAGCAGTACTTC.

The chain carries TRBV5-1 and TRBJ2-7; 8 nucleotides match TRBD2. CDR1 SGHRS and CDR2 YFSETQ come from the germline V gene. The CDR3 loop spans 15 amino acids. V dropped 0 bases and J dropped 0; count of bases not matched to a gene: 2. CDR3 protein: CASSLGGGTSYEQYF. CDR3 sequence (DNA): TGCGCCAGCAGCTTGGGCGGGGGGACCTCCTACGAGCAGTACTTC. The full variable domain, with the rest looked up from reference TRBV5-1 and TRBJ2-7, is KAGVTQTPRYLIKTRGQQVTLSCSPISGHRSVSWYQQTPGQGLQFLFEYFSETQRNKGNFPGRFSGRQFSNSRSEMNVSTLELGDSALYLCASSLGGGTSYEQYFGPGTRLTVT.

This clone came up once. The CDR3 DNA is TGTGCCAGCAGCACCCGGGACAACCAAAATTCACCCCTCCACTTT. Translation: CASSTRDNQNSPLHF. The chain is built from TRBV9 and TRBJ1-6, with D possibly TRBD1 on 6 matching bases. V shed 4 bases and J shed 7 bases, with 15 bases lying between them. The germline V gene encodes CDR1 SGDLS and CDR2 YYNGEE. The CDR3 is 15 residues long. The whole variable domain, filled in from reference TRBV9 and TRBJ1-6, reads DSGVTQTPKHLITATGQRVTLRCSPRSGDLSVYWYQQSLDQGLQFLIQYYNGEERAKGNILERFSAQQFPDLHSELNLSSLELGDSALYFCASSTRDNQNSPLHFGNGTRLTVT.

This clone has a single count. The gene calls are TRBV5-1 and TRBJ1-3; D remains ambiguous. Looked up from germline, CDR1 is SGHRS and CDR2 is YFSETQ. Trimming cost V 7 bases and J 4 bases, with 9 bases left between them. The CDR3 runs to 12 residues. The CDR3 DNA is TGCGCCAGCTCCTTTGAGGGAAACACCATATATTTT. Residues: CASSFEGNTIYF.

This chain uses TRBV15 with TRBJ2-5; 9 bases match TRBD2. V lost 4 bases to trimming and J lost 2 bases; unmatched junction nucleotides: 2. The CDR3 extends over 14 amino acids. The germline V gene has CDR1 LNHNV and CDR2 YYDKDF (reference sequence). The CDR3 nucleotides read TGTGCCACCAGCACGGGACTAGCACAAGAGACCCAGTACTTC. Its protein product is CATSTGLAQETQYF.

The V gene is TRBV29-1, the J gene TRBJ2-4, with D hard to call. Trimming took off 4 bases at V and 5 bases at J, with 12 bases between the two ends. Germline V lookup: CDR1 SQVTM, CDR2 ANQGSEA. CDR3 size: 13 residues. CDR3 loop: CSVAESVQNIQYF. The CDR3 DNA reads as TGCAGCGTTGCGGAGTCAGTTCAAAACATTCAGTACTTC.

The genes are TRBV28 and TRBJ1-4, with TRBD1 as a possible D gene (5 bases). Germline V gene sequence: CDR1 MDHEN, CDR2 SYDVKM. The V gene lost 5 bases and the J gene lost 5 bases, with 12 bases spanning the gap. The CDR3 covers 14 residues. Here the CDR3 reads CASSPGGVNEKLFF. CDR3 sequence (DNA): TGTGCCAGCAGTCCGGGGGGGGTCAATGAAAAACTGTTTTTT. The full variable domain, with the rest looked up from reference TRBV28 and TRBJ1-4, is DVKVTQSSRYLVKRTGEKVFLECVQDMDHENMFWYRQDPGLGLRLIYFSYDVKMKEKGDIPEGYSVSREKKERFSLILESASTNQTSMYLCASSPGGVNEKLFFGSGTQLSVL.

The CDR3 spells CASSVGTTGNQPQHF. The CDR3 nucleotides are TGTGCCAGCAGCGTTGGAACTACGGGCAATCAGCCCCAGCATTTT. J is TRBJ1-5 and V is TRBV2; D gene ambiguous. The CDR3 is made up of 15 amino acids. Germline V gene data show CDR1 as SNHLY and CDR2 as FYNNEI. V lost 6 bases and J lost 2, with 14 bases in between.

This clone was detected only a few times. The chain employs TRBV28 and TRBJ2-1; 9 positions agree with TRBD2. The germline gives CDR1 MDHEN, CDR2 SYDVKM. The CDR3 runs 13 residues. The junction had 9 bases not matched to a gene; V was cut back by 10 bases and J by 8 bases. The CDR3 region is CATGGGGADEQFF. CDR3 bases: TGTGCCACCGGCGGCGGGGGGGCCGATGAGCAGTTCTTC.

This clone is a singleton in its sample. The chain couples TRBV11-2 to TRBJ2-5; 12 bases line up with TRBD2. The CDR3 runs 17 residues. V shed 5 bases and J 5 bases; nucleotides not matched to a gene: 12. From germline, CDR1 is SGHAT and CDR2 FQNNGV. CDR3 nucleotides: TGTGCCAGCAGCAGGAGGGTAGGACTAGCGGGGAGGGAGACCCAGTACTTC. Protein product: CASSRRVGLAGRETQYF.

V usage is TRBV7-9 and J usage is TRBJ2-1, with no clear D. This CDR3 is 12 amino acids long. Looked up from germline, CDR1 is SEHNR and CDR2 is FQNEAQ (reference sequence). Trimming removed 5 bases at V and 9 bases at J, with 11 bases between. The CDR3 region is CASSANGPEQFF. The DNA for the CDR3 is TGTGCCAGCAGCGCTAACGGTCCTGAGCAGTTCTTC.

V usage is TRBV7-8 and J usage is TRBJ2-1; TRBD2 aligns across 12 bases. The CDR3 consists of 16 residues. CDR1 and CDR2 from the germline V gene are SGHVS and FQNEAQ. Germline trimming cut 1 base from V and 7 bases from J; bases unmatched to any gene: 5. CDR3 DNA sequence: TGTGCCAGCAGCTTAGTAGTTCTAGCGGGGGGGAATGAGCAGTTCTTC. Residues: CASSLVVLAGGNEQFF.

The genes are TRBV2 and TRBJ1-5, with 7 bases fitting TRBD1. This CDR3 spans 16 amino acids. In germline, CDR1 is SNHLY, CDR2 FYNNEI. The V segment lost 3 bases and the J segment 4 bases; nucleotides outside the gene matches: 9. The CDR3 here is CASSDGRTGNNQPQHF. The CDR3 DNA follows: TGTGCCAGCAGTGATGGCCGGACAGGTAATAATCAGCCCCAGCATTTT.

This clone was seen once. The CDR3 DNA sequence: TGTGCCAGCAGCTCCGATTTAAGGGGCTACGAGACCCAGTACTTC. Its translation is CASSSDLRGYETQYF. V is TRBV7-6 and J is TRBJ2-5; D is perhaps TRBD1 (5 bases). The CDR3 totals 15 residues. Germline lookup yields CDR1 SGHVS and CDR2 FNYEAQ. V dropped 4 bases and J dropped 5 bases, with 17 bases sitting between them.

The J gene is TRBJ2-6, the V gene TRBV10-3, with D perhaps matching TRBD1 (5 bases). Trimming shortened V by 6 bases and J by 1 base, and 16 bases separated the two germline ends. CDR1 and CDR2 (germline): ENHRY, SYGVKD. The CDR3 is 17 amino acids. In DNA form, the CDR3 reads TGTGCCATCAGGGGGCAGGGTGAAGAATCTGGGGCCAACGTCCTGACTTTC. Translated, it gives CAIRGQGEESGANVLTF.

The V call is TRBV11-1, the J call TRBJ2-5; 11 bases are shared with TRBD1. Germline loops: CDR1 SGHAT, CDR2 FQDESV (reference sequence). With V trimmed by 2 bases and J by 5 bases, 7 bases remained unmatched. CDR3 length: 16 residues. CDR3 sequence reads: CASSLFRTGGWETQYF. The DNA of the CDR3 is TGTGCCAGCAGCTTATTCCGGACAGGGGGCTGGGAGACCCAGTACTTC.

The rearrangement links TRBV7-9 to TRBJ2-3; TRBD2 matches 12 bases. CDR1 is SEHNR and CDR2 is FQNEAQ in the germline V gene (reference sequence). The J segment lost 0 bases and the V segment lost 2 bases, leaving 6 bases of the junction unmatched. This CDR3 comprises 18 residues. DNA for the CDR3: TGTGCCAGCAGCTTATTGAAGACTAGCGGGGGAAGCACAGATACGCAGTATTTT. It specifies CASSLLKTSGGSTDTQYF.